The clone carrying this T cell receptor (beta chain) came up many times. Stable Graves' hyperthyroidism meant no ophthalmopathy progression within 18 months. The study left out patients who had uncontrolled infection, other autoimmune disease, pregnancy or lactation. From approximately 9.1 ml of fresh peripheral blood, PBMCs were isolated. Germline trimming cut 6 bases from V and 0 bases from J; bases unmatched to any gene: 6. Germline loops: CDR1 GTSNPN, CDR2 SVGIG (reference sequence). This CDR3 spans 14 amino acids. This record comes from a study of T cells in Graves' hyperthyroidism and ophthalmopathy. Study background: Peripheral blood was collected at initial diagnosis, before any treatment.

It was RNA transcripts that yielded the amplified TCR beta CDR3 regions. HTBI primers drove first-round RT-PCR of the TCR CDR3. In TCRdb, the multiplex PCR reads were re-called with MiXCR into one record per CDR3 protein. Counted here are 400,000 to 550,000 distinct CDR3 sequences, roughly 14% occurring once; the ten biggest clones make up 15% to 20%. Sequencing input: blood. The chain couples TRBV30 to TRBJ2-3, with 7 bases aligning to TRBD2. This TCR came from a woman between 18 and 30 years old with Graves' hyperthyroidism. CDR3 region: CACPGLTSTDTQYF. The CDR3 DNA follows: TGTGCCTGCCCGGGACTAACGAGCACAGATACGCAGTATTTT.